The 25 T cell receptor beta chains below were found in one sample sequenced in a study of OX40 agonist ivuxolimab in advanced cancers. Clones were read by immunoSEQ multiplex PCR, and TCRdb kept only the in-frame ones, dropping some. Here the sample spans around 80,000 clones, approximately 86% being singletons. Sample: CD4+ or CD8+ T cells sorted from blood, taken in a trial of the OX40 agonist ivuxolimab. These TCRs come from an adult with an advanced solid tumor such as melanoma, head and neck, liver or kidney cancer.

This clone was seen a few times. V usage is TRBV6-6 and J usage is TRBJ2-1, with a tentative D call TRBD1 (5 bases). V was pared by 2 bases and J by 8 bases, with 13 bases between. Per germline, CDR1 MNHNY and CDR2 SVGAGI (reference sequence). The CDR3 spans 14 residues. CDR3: CASSYGAFFDEQFF. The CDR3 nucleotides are TGTGCCAGCAGTTACGGGGCGTTCTTCGATGAGCAGTTCTTC.

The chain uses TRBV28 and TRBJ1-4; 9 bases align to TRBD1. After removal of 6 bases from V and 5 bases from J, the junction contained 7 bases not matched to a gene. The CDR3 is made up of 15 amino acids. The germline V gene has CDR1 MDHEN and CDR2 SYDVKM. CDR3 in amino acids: CASSHHGTGNEKLFF. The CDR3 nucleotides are TGTGCCAGCAGCCATCACGGGACAGGGAATGAAAAACTGTTTTTT. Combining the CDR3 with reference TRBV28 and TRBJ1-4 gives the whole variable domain DVKVTQSSRYLVKRTGEKVFLECVQDMDHENMFWYRQDPGLGLRLIYFSYDVKMKEKGDIPEGYSVSREKKERFSLILESASTNQTSMYLCASSHHGTGNEKLFFGSGTQLSVL.

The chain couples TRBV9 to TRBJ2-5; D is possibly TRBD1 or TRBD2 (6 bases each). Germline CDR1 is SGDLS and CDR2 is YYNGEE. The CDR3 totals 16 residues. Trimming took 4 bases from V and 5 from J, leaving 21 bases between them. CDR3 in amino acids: CASSSRLGGRWETQYF. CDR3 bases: TGTGCCAGCAGCTCAAGGTTGGGGGGCCGGTGGGAGACCCAGTACTTC.

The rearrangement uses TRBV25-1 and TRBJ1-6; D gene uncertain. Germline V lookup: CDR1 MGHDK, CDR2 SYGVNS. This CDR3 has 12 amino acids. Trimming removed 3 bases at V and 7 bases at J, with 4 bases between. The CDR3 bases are TGTGCCAGCAGTGATGGGAATTCACCCCTCCACTTT. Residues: CASSDGNSPLHF.

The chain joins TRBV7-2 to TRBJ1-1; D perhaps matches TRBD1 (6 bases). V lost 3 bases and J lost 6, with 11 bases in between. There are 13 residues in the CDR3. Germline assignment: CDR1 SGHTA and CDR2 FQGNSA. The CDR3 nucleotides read TGTGCCAGCAGCTTTACAGGGATATCTGAAGCTTTCTTT. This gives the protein CASSFTGISEAFF.

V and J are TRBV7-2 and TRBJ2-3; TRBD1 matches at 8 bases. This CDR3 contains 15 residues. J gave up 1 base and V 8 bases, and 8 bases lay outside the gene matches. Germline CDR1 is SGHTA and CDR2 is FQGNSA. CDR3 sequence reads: CASAPDRARTDTQYF. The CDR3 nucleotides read TGTGCCAGCGCCCCGGACAGGGCCCGCACAGATACGCAGTATTTT.

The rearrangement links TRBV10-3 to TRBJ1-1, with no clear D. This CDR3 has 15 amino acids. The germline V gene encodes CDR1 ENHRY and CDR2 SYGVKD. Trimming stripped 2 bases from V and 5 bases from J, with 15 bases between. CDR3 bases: TGTGCCATCAGTGAGGAGATGGTTTTGGGGACTGAAGCTTTCTTT. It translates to CAISEEMVLGTEAFF.

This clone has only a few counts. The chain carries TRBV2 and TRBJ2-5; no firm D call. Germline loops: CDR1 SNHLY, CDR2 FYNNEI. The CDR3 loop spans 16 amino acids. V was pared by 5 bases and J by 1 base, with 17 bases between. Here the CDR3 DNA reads TGTGCCAGCAGTCACATAGGACGGCCGTTCCAAGAGACCCAGTACTTC. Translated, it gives CASSHIGRPFQETQYF.

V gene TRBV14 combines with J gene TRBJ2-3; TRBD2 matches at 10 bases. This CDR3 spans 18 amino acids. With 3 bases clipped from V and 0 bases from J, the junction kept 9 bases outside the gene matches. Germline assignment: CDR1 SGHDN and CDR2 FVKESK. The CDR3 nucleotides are TGTGCCAGCAGCCAGGCCGGGACTAGCGTTCCTAGCACAGATACGCAGTATTTT. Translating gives CASSQAGTSVPSTDTQYF.

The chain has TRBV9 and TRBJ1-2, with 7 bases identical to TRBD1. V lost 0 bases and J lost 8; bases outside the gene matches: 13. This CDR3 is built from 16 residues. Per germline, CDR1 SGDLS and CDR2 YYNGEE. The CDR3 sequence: CASSVEVSAQGKGYTF. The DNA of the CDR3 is TGTGCCAGCAGCGTAGAGGTATCGGCACAGGGGAAAGGCTACACCTTC.

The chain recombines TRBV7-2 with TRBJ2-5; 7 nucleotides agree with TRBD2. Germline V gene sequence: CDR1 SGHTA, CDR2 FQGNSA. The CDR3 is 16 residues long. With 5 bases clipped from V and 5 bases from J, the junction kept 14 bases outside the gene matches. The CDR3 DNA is TGTGCCAGCAGCACTCAGCGGGGCGGGAGTCGGGAGACCCAGTACTTC. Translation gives CASSTQRGGSRETQYF.

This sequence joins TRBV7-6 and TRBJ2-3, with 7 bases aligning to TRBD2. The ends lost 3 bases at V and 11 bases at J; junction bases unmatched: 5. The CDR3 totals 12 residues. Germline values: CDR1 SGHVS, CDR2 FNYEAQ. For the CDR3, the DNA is TGTGCCAGCAGCTTTGAGCGGGGCCAGCAGTATTTT. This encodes CASSFERGQQYF.

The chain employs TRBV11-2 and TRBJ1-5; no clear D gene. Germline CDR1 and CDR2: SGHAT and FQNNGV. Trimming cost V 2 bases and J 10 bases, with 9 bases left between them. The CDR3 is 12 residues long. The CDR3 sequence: CASSLSRGPQHF. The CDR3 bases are TGTGCCAGCAGCTTAAGTCGGGGTCCCCAGCATTTT.

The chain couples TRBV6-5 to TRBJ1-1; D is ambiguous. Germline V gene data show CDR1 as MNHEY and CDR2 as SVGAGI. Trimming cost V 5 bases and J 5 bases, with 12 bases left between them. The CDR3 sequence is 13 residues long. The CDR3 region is CASSAHPLTEAFF. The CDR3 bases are TGTGCCAGCAGTGCTCACCCCTTGACTGAAGCTTTCTTT.

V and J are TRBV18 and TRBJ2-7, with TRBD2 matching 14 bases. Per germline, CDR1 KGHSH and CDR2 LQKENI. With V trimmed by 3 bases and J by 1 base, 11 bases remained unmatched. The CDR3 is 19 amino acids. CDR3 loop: CASSPGLAGGRIISYEQYF. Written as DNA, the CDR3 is TGTGCCAGCTCACCTGGACTAGCGGGAGGCCGAATAATTTCCTACGAGCAGTACTTC.

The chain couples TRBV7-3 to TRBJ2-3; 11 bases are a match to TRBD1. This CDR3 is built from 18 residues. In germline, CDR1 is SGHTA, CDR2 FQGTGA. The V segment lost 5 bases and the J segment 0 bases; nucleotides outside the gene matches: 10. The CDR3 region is CASSLRGTGGISTDTQYF. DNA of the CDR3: TGTGCCAGCAGCCTCAGAGGGACAGGGGGAATTAGCACAGATACGCAGTATTTT.

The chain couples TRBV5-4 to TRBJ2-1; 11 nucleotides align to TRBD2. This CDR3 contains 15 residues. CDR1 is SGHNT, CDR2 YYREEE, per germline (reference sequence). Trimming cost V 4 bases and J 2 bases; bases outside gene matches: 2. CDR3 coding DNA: TGTGCCAGCAGCCATAGCGGGAGGGCCTACAATGAGCAGTTCTTC. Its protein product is CASSHSGRAYNEQFF.

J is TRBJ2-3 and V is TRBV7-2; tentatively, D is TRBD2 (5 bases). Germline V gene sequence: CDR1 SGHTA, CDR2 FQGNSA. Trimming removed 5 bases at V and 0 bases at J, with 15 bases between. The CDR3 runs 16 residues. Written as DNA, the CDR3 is TGTGCCAGCAGCCCCCCGGGGTTGGGTAGCACAGATACGCAGTATTTT. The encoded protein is CASSPPGLGSTDTQYF.

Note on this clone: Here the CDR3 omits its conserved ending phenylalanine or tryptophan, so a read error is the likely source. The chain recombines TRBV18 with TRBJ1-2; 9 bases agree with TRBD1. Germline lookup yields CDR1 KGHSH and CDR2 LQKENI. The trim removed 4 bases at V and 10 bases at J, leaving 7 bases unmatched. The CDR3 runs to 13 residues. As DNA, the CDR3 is TGTGCCAGCTCACTGGACAGGGGCATGTACTACACCCTC. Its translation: CASSLDRGMYYTL.

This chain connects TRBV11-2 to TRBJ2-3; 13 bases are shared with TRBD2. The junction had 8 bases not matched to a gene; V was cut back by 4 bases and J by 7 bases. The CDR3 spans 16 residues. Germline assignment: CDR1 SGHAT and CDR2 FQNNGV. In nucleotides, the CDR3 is TGTGCCAGCAGCTCCGTGACTAGCGGGAGGCTATATACGCAGTATTTT. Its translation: CASSSVTSGRLYTQYF.

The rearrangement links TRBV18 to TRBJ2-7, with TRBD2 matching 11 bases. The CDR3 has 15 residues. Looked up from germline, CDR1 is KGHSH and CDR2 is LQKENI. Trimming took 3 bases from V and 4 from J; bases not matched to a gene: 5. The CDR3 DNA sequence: TGTGCCAGCTCACCCACTAGCGGGAGTTTGTACGAGCAGTACTTC. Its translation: CASSPTSGSLYEQYF.

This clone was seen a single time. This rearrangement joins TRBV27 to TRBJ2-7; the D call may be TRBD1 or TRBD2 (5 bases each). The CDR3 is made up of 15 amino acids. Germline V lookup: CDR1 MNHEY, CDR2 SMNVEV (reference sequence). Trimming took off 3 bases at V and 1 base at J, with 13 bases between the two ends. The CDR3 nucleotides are TGTGCCAGCAGTTTTGACAGAGGGATGTCCTACGAGCAGTACTTC. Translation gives CASSFDRGMSYEQYF.

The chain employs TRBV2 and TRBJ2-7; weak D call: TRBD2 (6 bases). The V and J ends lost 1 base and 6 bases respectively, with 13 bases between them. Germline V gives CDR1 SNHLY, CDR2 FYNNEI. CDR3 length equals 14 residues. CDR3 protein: CASSEGLVLGEQYF. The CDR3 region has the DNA TGTGCCAGCAGTGAAGGACTAGTATTGGGCGAGCAGTACTTC.

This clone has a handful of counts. CDR3: CASSLIAGGTYNEQFF. The CDR3 DNA reads as TGTGCCAGCAGCTTGATCGCGGGGGGGACCTACAATGAGCAGTTCTTC. This rearrangement joins TRBV7-3 to TRBJ2-1; 9 bases agree with TRBD2. This CDR3 contains 16 residues. Germline V gene sequence: CDR1 SGHTA, CDR2 FQGTGA. Trimming cost V 3 bases and J 2 bases; bases outside gene matches: 5.

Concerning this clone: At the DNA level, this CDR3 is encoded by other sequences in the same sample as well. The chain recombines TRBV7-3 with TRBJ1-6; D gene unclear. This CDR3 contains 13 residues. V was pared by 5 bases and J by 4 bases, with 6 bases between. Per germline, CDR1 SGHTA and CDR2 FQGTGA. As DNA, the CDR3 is TGTGCCAGCAGCCGACGGTATAATTCACCCCTCCACTTT. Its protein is CASSRRYNSPLHF. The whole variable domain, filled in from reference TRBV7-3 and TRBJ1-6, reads GAGVSQTPSNKVTEKGKYVELRCDPISGHTALYWYRQSLGQGPEFLIYFQGTGAADDSGLPNDRFFAVRPEGSVSTLKIQRTERGDSAVYLCASSRRYNSPLHFGNGTRLTVT.